This TCR beta chain was identified in a study of blood T cells in healthy people across ages (dated by TCRdb to between 2014 and 2017). About the investigation overall: In model experiments, template switching captured about one uniquely barcoded TCR beta cDNA molecule for every two T cells. Age-related changes in TCR beta repertoire diversity were measured in the study by deep sequencing normalized with unique cDNA molecular identifiers. The donors were divided into four age groups: young (average around 17 years), middle-aged (about 41), aged (approximately 62) and long-lived (about 80). Two additional independent replicas of 1 million unique cDNA reads from the same blood draw were analyzed for two donors (one aged 18 to 30 and one aged 80 or older). General conclusions and limits of the study: Compared with the aged group, the long-lived group had more naive CD4+ T cells, fewer expanded clones and increased TCR diversity, suggesting age selection. Estimates of total diversity based on one million sequenced T cells were regarded as lower bounds and as underestimates. Conclusive comparison of naive and antigen-experienced compartments was prevented by the profiling of bulk unsorted PBMCs. The percentage of naive T cells measured by flow cytometry correlated strongly with observed TCR beta diversity. The CMV infection status of donors was not known, potentially confounding age-related changes in expanded clonotypes. Observed TCR beta diversity per million T cells fell roughly linearly with age, and a significant reduction was already apparent by age around 39.

This clonotype turned up a few times. Its specific antigen is unknown. Per-nucleotide qualities are absent, and no much larger clonotype sits a single base away. Sequences SGHTA (CDR1) and FQGNSA (CDR2) are obtained from the germline V gene. The CDR3 numbers 13 residues from cysteine through phenylalanine. Just the 39-base CDR3 DNA is kept, in frame starting at base 1. The trim is 0 bases for V and 12 bases for J, with a gap of 12 bases between the germline ends. Donors were under 40 systemically healthy Caucasian individuals from Russia aged roughly 6 to 95 years. Each donor gave about 9.7 milliliters of peripheral blood, drawn into EDTA-treated Vacutainer tubes. Ficoll-Paque density-gradient centrifugation was used to isolate PBMCs, with at least 7 million per sample. Trizol reagent was used to extract total RNA from the PBMCs, yielding at least 5.5 micrograms per sample. Naive CD45RAhigh/CD27high T cell percentages were measured by flow cytometry on a PBMC aliquot from every donor.

Preparation of the library involved 5' RACE. Sequenced using an Illumina HiSeq 2500. A second PCR of roughly 7 to 11 cycles was performed with a sample-barcoded 5' primer and a J-beta primer mix. A unique molecular identifier was introduced onto each TCR beta cDNA molecule by a template-switch 5' adaptor carrying 12 random nucleotides. Each sample yielded at least 2.5 million CDR3-containing paired-end reads. The Mint cDNA synthesis kit, primed by a TRBC-specific oligonucleotide, was used to synthesize first-strand cDNA from all RNA. All cDNA was treated with uracil-DNA glycosylase and then went through a first 18-cycle PCR with the universal primers M1SS and BC2_uni_R. As for the original processing: Normalization of each sample was performed by random selection of 1 million high-quality reads, each carrying a distinct molecular identifier. Reads with shared molecular identifiers were discarded instead of being binned into consensus sequences. CDR3 identification, clonotype clustering and error correction used MiTCR with a Q25 quality threshold and the strictest error-elimination algorithm. A nonparametric unseen species model with Euler transformation was used to estimate a lower bound on total TCR beta diversity. TCRdb cleaned the public reads at Q25 with fastp, built clones with MiXCR and kept in-frame beta chains. Rows matching on CDR3 protein sequence are summarized as one entry with the most common DNA and genes. The V and J calls, along with clone size, are taken from TCRdb and not from the paper's own processing. Here the sample has around 520,000 distinct CDR3 sequences; about 27% occur a single time. The ten largest clones represent over 3.5% of the sample.

These sequences were also reported in another study, on T cells of mothers and their children. As described in the second report: Nine systemically healthy Caucasian individuals, comprising three mothers and their six children, were included as donors. cDNA synthesis used all of the extracted RNA, with approximately 1.4 ug of RNA in each 15 ul reaction. In the second PCR, the M1S primer added sample barcodes and 2-4 random nucleotides. Each mother yielded over 8.5 million TCR beta CDR3 reads and each child some 3 million reads. In both related and unrelated pairs, thymic selection shapes the output of TCR recombination in a similar way, with inherited differences having only a minor effect. Normalized repertoire overlap in related mother-child pairs was always slightly higher than in unrelated mother-child pairs, but the difference was never significant. With a sensitivity of approximately 96 clones per million clonotypes, no persistent microchimeric T cell clones were detected. The study used deep NGS to compare TCR beta repertoires of mothers and children, seeking features distinguishing related mother-child pairs from unrelated individuals. On average, the children were roughly 10 +/- 4 years old, while the mothers were roughly 36 +/- 4 years old. After adapter ligation was performed with NEBNext reagents, the libraries were sequenced on an Illumina HiSeq 2000 with 100+100 nt paired-end reads. To prevent cross-contamination, the mother and child libraries were prepared one month apart and sequenced in separate runs. Between roughly 500,000 and 2,100,000 distinct TCR beta clonotypes were identified per donor. Naive TCR beta clonotypes were estimated from low-frequency clonotypes matched to each donor's FACS-determined naive share, without sorting.

The V and J genes are TRBV7-2 and TRBJ2-1, with the D segment identity uncertain. Sequences were obtained from blood. The clonotype comes from a boy under 10 years old in good health. The CDR3 amino acid sequence is: CASSLAPAYGQFF. The DNA sequence reads TGTGCCAGCAGCTTAGCGCCTGCATACGGGCAGTTCTTC. The CDR3 plus the reference TRBV7-2 and TRBJ2-1 genes for the other parts give the full variable domain: GAGVSQSPSNKVTEKGKDVELRCDPISGHTALYWYRQSLGQGLEFLIYFQGNSAPDKSGLPSDRFSAERTGGSVSTLTIQRTQQEDSAVYLCASSLAPAYGQFFGPGTRLTVL.